The 13 T cell receptor beta chains listed next were all sequenced from one sample in a study of long-term antiretroviral therapy in people with HIV. The assay used was immunoSEQ (version v3.0), run at survey level. Libraries were prepared by immunoSEQ multiplex PCR; TCRdb keeps only in-frame clonotypes and omits some of them. This sample has around 20,000 clones, with around 80% found just once. The material was unsorted PBMCs, obtained 2.2 years after starting antiretroviral therapy. Source of these receptors: a man aged 45-65 years with HIV.

CDR3 sequence reads: CASSLRWQVGGYTF. The CDR3 bases are TGTGCCAGCAGTCTTAGATGGCAGGTTGGTGGCTACACCTTC. This chain links TRBV7-2 with TRBJ1-2, with D unclear. The CDR3 totals 14 residues. Trimming shortened V by 6 bases and J by 7 bases, and 18 bases separated the two germline ends. Germline lookup yields CDR1 SGHTA and CDR2 FQGNSA.

This sequence joins TRBV7-9 and TRBJ1-2, with 8 positions matching TRBD1. CDR3 length: 14 amino acids. Germline V gene lookup returns CDR1 SEHNR and CDR2 FQNEAQ (reference sequence). J was trimmed by 4 bases and V by 5 bases; bases with no gene match: 6. The CDR3 is CASSESGTGYGYTF. The CDR3, as DNA: TGTGCCAGCAGCGAATCCGGGACAGGCTATGGCTACACCTTC.

This sequence joins TRBV27 and TRBJ2-3, with 12 positions matching TRBD2. The CDR3 extends over 15 amino acids. With V trimmed by 3 bases and J by 4 bases, 2 bases remained unmatched. Germline lookup yields CDR1 MNHEY and CDR2 SMNVEV (reference sequence). CDR3 DNA: TGTGCCAGCAGTTTCCTAGCGGGAGGGGCAGATACGCAGTATTTT. This codes for CASSFLAGGADTQYF.

This rearrangement joins TRBV4-1 to TRBJ2-3; D not certain. The CDR3 is 13 amino acids. The V end lost 8 bases, the J end lost 2 bases, and 11 bases lay between the germline ends. Germline assignment: CDR1 MGHRA and CDR2 YSYEKL. For the CDR3, the DNA is TGCGCCAGCTCGACACCTCACACAGATACGCAGTATTTT. Translation: CASSTPHTDTQYF.

The gene calls are TRBV4-3 and TRBJ2-3; 12 bases line up with TRBD2. CDR1 LGHNA and CDR2 YSLEER come from the germline V gene. This CDR3 has 15 amino acids. Trimming at V came to 3 bases and at J to 10 bases, leaving 8 bases not matched to a gene. The CDR3 loop is CASSQQLAGGPAQYF. The CDR3 DNA reads as TGCGCCAGCAGCCAGCAACTAGCGGGAGGCCCCGCGCAGTATTTT.

This chain links TRBV5-1 with TRBJ1-1; 12 bases fit TRBD1. The CDR3 is 16 amino acids. Germline CDR1 reads SGHRS; CDR2 reads YFSETQ. Trimming removed 4 bases from V and 4 bases from J; junction bases left unmatched: 8. The CDR3 nucleotides are TGCGCCAGCAGCCCTGGGACAGGGGGCGCGGGCACTGAAGCTTTCTTT. Its protein is CASSPGTGGAGTEAFF.

This chain links TRBV9 with TRBJ2-3, with TRBD1 identical over 8 bases. This CDR3 has 15 residues. Looked up from germline, CDR1 is SGDLS and CDR2 is YYNGEE. J lost 1 base, V lost 2 bases, and 3 bases had no gene match. The CDR3 loop is CASSVQGAGTDTQYF. DNA for the CDR3: TGTGCCAGCAGCGTTCAGGGGGCGGGCACAGATACGCAGTATTTT.

This clone was picked up one time. The chain joins TRBV9 to TRBJ2-7, with 8 bases lining up with TRBD1. The CDR3 sequence is 15 residues long. Per germline, CDR1 SGDLS and CDR2 YYNGEE. V dropped 0 bases and J dropped 2; count of bases not matched to a gene: 4. Here the CDR3 DNA reads TGTGCCAGCAGCGTAGACACAGGGGGAGCCTACGAGCAGTACTTC. This sequence encodes CASSVDTGGAYEQYF.

V usage is TRBV5-4 and J usage is TRBJ2-7, with TRBD2 identical over 11 bases. The V gene end was trimmed by 5 bases and the J gene end by 7 bases; junction bases not matched to a gene: 17. Germline-derived CDR1 and CDR2 are SGHNT and YYREEE (reference sequence). The CDR3 totals 17 residues. The CDR3 loop reads CASRGLTPGLAAGEQYF. CDR3 DNA: TGTGCCAGCAGGGGCTTAACCCCGGGACTAGCGGCCGGGGAGCAGTACTTC.

This sequence joins TRBV11-2 and TRBJ2-5; D may be TRBD2 (6 bases). V was clipped by 2 bases and J by 5 bases, with 18 bases between them. The CDR3 has 16 residues. CDR1 SGHAT and CDR2 FQNNGV come from the germline V gene. CDR3 in DNA: TGTGCCAGCAGCTTAAAGGGACTTCTCCCACGGGAGACCCAGTACTTC. Its protein is CASSLKGLLPRETQYF. Filled out from reference TRBV11-2 and TRBJ2-5, the complete variable domain reads EAGVAQSPRYKIIEKRQSVAFWCNPISGHATLYWYQQILGQGPKLLIQFQNNGVVDDSQLPKDRFSAERLKGVDSTLKIQPAKLEDSAVYLCASSLKGLLPRETQYFGPGTRLLVL.

As to this clone: A read error may account for a junction end that differs from germline. The chain recombines TRBV15 with TRBJ2-2; a weak D match, TRBD1 (6 bases). Looked up from germline, CDR1 is LNHNV and CDR2 is YYDKDF (reference sequence). There are 16 residues in the CDR3. The CDR3 loop reads CATGRVEGVNTGELFF. CDR3 in DNA: TGTGCCACCGGCAGAGTCGAGGGGGTGAACACCGGGGAGCTGTTTTTT.

This clone was counted only a few times. The CDR3 DNA reads TGTGCCAGCAGCTTAGCGCAGGCAGGGCTCTACGAGCAGTACTTC. It specifies CASSLAQAGLYEQYF. The V call is TRBV7-9, the J call TRBJ2-7, with D perhaps matching TRBD1 (5 bases). V gave up 0 bases and J gave up 3 bases, with 12 bases separating them. Germline CDR1 is SEHNR and CDR2 is FQNEAQ (reference sequence). This CDR3 has 15 residues.

The CDR3 DNA is TGTGCCAGCAGTTCACAGGGAGGGGGACACTATGGCTACACCTTC. Its translation: CASSSQGGGHYGYTF. The chain couples TRBV6-6 to TRBJ1-2, with a possible D match to TRBD1 (6 bases). The CDR3 extends over 15 amino acids. Germline V lookup: CDR1 MNHNY, CDR2 SVGAGI (reference sequence). V was cut by 4 bases and J by 3 bases, with 15 bases left in between.